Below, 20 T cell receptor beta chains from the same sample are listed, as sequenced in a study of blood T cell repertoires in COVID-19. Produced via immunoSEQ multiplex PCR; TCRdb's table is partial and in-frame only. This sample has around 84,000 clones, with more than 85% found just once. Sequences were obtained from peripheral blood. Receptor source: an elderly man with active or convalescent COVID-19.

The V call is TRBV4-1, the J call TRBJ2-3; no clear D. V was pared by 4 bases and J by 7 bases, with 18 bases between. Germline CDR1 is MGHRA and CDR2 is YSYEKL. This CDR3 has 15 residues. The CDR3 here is CASSRATTADYTQYF. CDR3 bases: TGCGCCAGCAGCCGAGCCACGACGGCGGATTATACGCAGTATTTT.

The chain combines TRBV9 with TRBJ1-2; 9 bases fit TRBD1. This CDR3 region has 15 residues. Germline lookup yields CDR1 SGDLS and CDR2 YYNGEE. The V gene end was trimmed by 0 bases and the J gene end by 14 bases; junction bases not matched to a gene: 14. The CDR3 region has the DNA TGTGCCAGCAGCGTAGAAGGTGGGGACAGGGTCTTGAGGACCTTC. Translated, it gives CASSVEGGDRVLRTF.

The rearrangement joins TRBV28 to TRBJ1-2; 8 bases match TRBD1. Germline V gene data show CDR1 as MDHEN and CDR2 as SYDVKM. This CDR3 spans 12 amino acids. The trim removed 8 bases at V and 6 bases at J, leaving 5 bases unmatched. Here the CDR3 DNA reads TGTGCCAGCCGAGACAGGGGAGATGGCTACACCTTC. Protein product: CASRDRGDGYTF.

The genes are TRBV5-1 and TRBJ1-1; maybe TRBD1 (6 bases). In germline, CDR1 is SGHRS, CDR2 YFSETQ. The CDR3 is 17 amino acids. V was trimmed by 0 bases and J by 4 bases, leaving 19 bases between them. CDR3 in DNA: TGCGCCAGCAGCTTGGGACGCTTGTCAGGGGCGAGCACTGAAGCTTTCTTT. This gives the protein CASSLGRLSGASTEAFF.

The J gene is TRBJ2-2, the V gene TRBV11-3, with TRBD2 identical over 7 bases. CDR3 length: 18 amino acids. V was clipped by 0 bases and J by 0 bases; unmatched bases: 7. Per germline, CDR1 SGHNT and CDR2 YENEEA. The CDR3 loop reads CASSLDQVGTTNTGELFF. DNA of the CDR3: TGTGCCAGCAGCTTAGATCAAGTAGGGACTACGAACACCGGGGAGCTGTTTTTT.

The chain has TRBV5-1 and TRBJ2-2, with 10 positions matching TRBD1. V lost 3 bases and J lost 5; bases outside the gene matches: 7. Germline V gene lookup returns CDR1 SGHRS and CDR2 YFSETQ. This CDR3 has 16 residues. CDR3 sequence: CASSSGQGPLTGELFF. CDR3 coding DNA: TGCGCCAGCAGCTCGGGACAGGGGCCCCTGACCGGGGAGCTGTTTTTT.

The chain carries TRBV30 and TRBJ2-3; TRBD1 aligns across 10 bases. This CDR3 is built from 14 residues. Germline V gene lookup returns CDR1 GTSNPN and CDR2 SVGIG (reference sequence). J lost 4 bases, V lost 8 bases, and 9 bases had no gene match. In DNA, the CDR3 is TGTGCCGGCCAGGACAGGGGGTCTCCAGATACGCAGTATTTT. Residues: CAGQDRGSPDTQYF.

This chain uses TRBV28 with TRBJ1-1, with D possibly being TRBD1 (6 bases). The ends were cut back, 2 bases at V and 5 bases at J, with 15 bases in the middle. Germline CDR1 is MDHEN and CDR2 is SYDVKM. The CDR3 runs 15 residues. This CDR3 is CASSLGWDKWTEAFF. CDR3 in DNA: TGTGCCAGCAGTTTAGGATGGGACAAGTGGACTGAAGCTTTCTTT.

CDR3 amino acids: CASSAGQEIAYEQYV. Written as DNA, the CDR3 is TGTGCCAGCAGTGCAGGACAGGAGATTGCCTACGAGCAGTACGTC. This chain connects TRBV2 to TRBJ2-7, with 7 bases matching TRBD1. Germline-derived CDR1 and CDR2 are SNHLY and FYNNEI. The CDR3 extends over 15 amino acids. With 4 bases clipped from V and 2 bases from J, the junction kept 8 bases outside the gene matches.

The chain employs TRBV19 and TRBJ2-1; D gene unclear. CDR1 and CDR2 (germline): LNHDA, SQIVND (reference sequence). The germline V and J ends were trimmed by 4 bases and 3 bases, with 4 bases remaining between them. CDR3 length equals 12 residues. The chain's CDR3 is CASSSVYNEQFF. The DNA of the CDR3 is TGTGCCAGTAGTAGCGTCTACAATGAGCAGTTCTTC.

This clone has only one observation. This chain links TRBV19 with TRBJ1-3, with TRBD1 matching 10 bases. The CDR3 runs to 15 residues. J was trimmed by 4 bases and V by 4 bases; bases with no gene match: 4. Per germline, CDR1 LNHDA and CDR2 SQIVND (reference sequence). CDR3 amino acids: CASSTRTGGGNTIYF. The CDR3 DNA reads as TGTGCCAGTAGTACCCGGACAGGGGGAGGAAACACCATATATTTT.

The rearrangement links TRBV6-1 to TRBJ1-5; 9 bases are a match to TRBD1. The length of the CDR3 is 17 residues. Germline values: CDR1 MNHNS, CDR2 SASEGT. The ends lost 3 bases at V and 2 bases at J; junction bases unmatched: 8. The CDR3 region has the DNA TGTGCCAGCAGTGAGGGGACAGGGCGTTTCGGCAATCAGCCCCAGCATTTT. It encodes CASSEGTGRFGNQPQHF.

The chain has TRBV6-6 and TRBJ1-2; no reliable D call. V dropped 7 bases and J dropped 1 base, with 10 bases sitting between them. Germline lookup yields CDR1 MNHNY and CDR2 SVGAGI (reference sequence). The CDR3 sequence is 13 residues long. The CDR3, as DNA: TGTGCCAGCATAGTTTCTGGTAACTATGGCTACACCTTC. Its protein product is CASIVSGNYGYTF.

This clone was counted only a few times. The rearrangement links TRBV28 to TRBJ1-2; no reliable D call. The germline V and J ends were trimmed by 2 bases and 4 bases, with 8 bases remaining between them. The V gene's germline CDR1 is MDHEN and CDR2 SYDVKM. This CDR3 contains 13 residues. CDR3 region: CASSLATIYGYTF. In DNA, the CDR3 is TGTGCCAGCAGTTTAGCCACAATCTATGGCTACACCTTC.

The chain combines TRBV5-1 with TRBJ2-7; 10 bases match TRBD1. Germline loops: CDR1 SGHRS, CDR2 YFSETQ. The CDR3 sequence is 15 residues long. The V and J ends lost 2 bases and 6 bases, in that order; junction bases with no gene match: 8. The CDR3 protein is CASSLRGQGSSEQYV. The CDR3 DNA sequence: TGCGCCAGCAGCTTACGGGGACAGGGGAGCTCCGAGCAGTACGTC.

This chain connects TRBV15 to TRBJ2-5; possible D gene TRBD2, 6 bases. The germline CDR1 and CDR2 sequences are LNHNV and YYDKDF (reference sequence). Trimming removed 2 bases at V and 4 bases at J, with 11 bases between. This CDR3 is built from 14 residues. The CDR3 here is CATSRPGVVETQYF. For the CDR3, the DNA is TGTGCCACCAGCAGACCGGGAGTGGTAGAGACCCAGTACTTC. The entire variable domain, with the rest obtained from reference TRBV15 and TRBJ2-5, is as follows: DAMVIQNPRYQVTQFGKPVTLSCSQTLNHNVMYWYQQKSSQAPKLLFHYYDKDFNNEADTPDNFQSRRPNTSFCFLDIRSPGLGDTAMYLCATSRPGVVETQYFGPGTRLLVL.

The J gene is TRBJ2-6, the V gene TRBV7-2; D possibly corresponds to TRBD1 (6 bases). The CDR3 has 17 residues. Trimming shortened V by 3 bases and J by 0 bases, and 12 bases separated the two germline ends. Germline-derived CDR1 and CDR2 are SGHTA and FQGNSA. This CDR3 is CASSLRQGYSGANVLTF. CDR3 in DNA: TGTGCCAGCAGCTTGAGGCAGGGGTACTCTGGGGCCAACGTCCTGACTTTC.

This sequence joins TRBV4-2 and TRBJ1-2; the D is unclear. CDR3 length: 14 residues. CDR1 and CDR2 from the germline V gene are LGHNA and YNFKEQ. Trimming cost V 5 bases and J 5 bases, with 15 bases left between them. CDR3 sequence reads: CASSLRPSTYGYTF. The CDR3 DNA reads TGTGCCAGCAGCTTACGTCCTTCCACATATGGCTACACCTTC.

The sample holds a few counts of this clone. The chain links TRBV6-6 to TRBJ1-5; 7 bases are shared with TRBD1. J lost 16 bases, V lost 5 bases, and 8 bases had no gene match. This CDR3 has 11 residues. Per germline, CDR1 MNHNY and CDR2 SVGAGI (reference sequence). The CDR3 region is CASSQGTAIHF. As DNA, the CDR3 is TGTGCCAGCAGTCAGGGGACAGCCATCCATTTT.

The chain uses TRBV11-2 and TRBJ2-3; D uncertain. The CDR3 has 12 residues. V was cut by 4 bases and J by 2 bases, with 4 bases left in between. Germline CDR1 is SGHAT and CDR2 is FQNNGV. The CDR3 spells CASSSITDTQYF. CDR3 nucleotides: TGTGCCAGCAGCTCCATCACAGATACGCAGTATTTT.